The present T cell receptor (beta chain) was sequenced within a study of shared clonotypes between healthy human individuals. On the study more broadly: The study enrolled a couple of women and a few men aged 18 to 49. Study-wide results and caveats: Incompleteness in sorted-subset sequencing, despite large depth, was shown by rarefaction.

In the naive CD8 group, cells lacked CD45RO and were positively selected for CCR7, so terminally differentiated effector memory CD45RA+ cells were left out. Those who donated, Caucasian adults without exception, all lived in Nashville, Tennessee. Produced via immunoSEQ multiplex PCR; TCRdb's table is partial and in-frame only. The table shows roughly 2 million clones, with roughly 95% occurring only once. A word on this clone: Its antigen is not known.

Trimming took 5 bases from V and 2 from J, leaving 17 bases between them. CDR1 is SGHVS, CDR2 FQNEAQ, per germline. CDR3 length equals 16 residues. The chain couples TRBV7-8 to TRBJ2-3; tentatively, D is TRBD2 (6 bases). Sequencing used naive CD8+ T cells sorted from blood. The clonotype comes from a man younger than 35 in good health. This CDR3 is CASSELGAGHTDTQYF. DNA of the CDR3: TGTGCCAGCAGCGAGCTTGGAGCGGGTCACACAGATACGCAGTATTTT. Complete variable domain (other parts from reference TRBV7-8 and TRBJ2-3): GAGVSQSPRYKVAKRGQDVALRCDPISGHVSLFWYQQALGQGPEFLTYFQNEAQLDKSGLPSDRFFAERPEGSVSTLKIQRTQQEDSAVYLCASSELGAGHTDTQYFGPGTRLTVL.